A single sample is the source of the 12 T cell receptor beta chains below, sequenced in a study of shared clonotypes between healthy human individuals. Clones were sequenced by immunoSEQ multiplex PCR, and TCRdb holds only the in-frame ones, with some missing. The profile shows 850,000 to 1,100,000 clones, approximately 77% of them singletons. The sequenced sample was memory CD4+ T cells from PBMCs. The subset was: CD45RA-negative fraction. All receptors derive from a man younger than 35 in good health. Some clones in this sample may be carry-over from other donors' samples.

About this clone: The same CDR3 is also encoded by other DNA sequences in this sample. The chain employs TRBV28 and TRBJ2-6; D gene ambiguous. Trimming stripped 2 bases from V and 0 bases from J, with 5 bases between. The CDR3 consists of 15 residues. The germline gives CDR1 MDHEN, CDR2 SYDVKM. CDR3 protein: CASSLPGSGANVLTF. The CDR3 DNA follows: TGTGCCAGCAGTTTACCAGGCTCTGGGGCCAACGTCCTGACTTTC.

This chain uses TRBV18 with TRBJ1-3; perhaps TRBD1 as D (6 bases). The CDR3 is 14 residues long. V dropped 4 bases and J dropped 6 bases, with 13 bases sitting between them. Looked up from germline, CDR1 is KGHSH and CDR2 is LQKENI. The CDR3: CASSQDRLANTIYF. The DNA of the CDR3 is TGTGCCAGCTCACAGGACAGATTAGCAAACACCATATATTTT.

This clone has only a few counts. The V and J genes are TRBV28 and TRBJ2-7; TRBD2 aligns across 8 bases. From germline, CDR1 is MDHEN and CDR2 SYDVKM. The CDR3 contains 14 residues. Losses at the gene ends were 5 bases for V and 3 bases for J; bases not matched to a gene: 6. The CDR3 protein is CASSPAGAHYEQYF. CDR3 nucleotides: TGTGCCAGCAGTCCAGCGGGAGCTCACTACGAGCAGTACTTC.

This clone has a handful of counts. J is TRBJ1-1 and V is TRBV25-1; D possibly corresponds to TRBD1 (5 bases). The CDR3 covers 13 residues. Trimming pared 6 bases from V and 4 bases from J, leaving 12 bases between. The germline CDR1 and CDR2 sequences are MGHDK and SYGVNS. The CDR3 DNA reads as TGTGCCAGCAGCAGGGCCCCGGGCACTGAAGCTTTCTTT. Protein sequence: CASSRAPGTEAFF.

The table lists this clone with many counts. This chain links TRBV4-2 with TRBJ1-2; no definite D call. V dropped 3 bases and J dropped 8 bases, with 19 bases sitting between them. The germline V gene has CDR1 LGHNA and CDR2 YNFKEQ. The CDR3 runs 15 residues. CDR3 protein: CASSQQGGELRGYTF. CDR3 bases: TGTGCCAGCAGCCAGCAAGGTGGGGAGCTCAGGGGCTACACCTTC.

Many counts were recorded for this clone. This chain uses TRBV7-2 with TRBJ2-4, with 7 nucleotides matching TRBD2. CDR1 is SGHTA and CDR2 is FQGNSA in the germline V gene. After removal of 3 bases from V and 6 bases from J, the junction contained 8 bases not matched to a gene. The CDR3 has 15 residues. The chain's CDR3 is CASSLAGRAANIQYF. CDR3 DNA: TGTGCCAGCAGCTTGGCGGGGAGGGCCGCAAACATTCAGTACTTC. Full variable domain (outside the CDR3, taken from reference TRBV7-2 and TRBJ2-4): GAGVSQSPSNKVTEKGKDVELRCDPISGHTALYWYRQSLGQGLEFLIYFQGNSAPDKSGLPSDRFSAERTGGSVSTLTIQRTQQEDSAVYLCASSLAGRAANIQYFGAGTRLSVL.

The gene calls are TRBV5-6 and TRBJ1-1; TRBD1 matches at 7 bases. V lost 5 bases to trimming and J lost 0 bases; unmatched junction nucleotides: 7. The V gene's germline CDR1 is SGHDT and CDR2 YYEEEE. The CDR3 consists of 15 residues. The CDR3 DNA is TGTGCCAGCAGTTCTGACAGGGCCCTGAACACTGAAGCTTTCTTT. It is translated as CASSSDRALNTEAFF.

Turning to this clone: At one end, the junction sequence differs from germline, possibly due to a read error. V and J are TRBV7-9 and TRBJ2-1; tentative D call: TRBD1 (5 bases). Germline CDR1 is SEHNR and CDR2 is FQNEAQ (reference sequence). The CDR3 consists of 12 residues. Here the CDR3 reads CASSLGVGEQFF. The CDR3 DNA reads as TGTGCCAGCAGTTTAGGGGTAGGTGAGCAGTTCTTC.

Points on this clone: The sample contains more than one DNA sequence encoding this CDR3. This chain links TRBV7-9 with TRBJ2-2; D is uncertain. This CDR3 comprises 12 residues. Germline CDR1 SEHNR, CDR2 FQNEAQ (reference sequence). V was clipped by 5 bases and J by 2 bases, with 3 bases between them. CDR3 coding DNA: TGTGCCAGCAGCCTAAACACCGGGGAGCTGTTTTTT. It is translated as CASSLNTGELFF.

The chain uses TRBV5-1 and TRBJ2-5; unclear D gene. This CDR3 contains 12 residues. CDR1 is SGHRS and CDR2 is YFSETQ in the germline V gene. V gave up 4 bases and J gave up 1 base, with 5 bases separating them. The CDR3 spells CASSQPQETQYF. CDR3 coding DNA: TGCGCCAGCAGCCAACCCCAAGAGACCCAGTACTTC. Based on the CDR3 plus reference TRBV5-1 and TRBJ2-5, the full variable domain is KAGVTQTPRYLIKTRGQQVTLSCSPISGHRSVSWYQQTPGQGLQFLFEYFSETQRNKGNFPGRFSGRQFSNSRSEMNVSTLELGDSALYLCASSQPQETQYFGPGTRLLVL.

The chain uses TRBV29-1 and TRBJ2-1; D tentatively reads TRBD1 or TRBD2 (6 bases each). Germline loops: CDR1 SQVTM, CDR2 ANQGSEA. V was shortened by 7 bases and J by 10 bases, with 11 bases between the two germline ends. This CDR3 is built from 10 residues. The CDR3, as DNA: TGCAGCGGGGGGGCAGCCGAGCAGTTCTTC. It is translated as CSGGAAEQFF.

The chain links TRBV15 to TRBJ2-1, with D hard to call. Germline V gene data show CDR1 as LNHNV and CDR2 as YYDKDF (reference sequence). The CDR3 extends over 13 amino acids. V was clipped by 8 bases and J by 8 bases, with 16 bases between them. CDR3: CATSGDLGDEQFF. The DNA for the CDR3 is TGTGCCACCTCCGGCGACCTCGGCGATGAGCAGTTCTTC.